This TCR beta chain emerged from a study of blood T cell repertoires in COVID-19. The junction had 0 bases not matched to a gene; V was cut back by 2 bases and J by 2 bases. The CDR3 spans 13 residues. The germline V gene encodes CDR1 MNHEY and CDR2 SMNVEV (reference sequence). The data were produced by immunoSEQ multiplex PCR, yet TCRdb's version contains in-frame clones alone and is incomplete. The profile shows about 86,000 clones, around 87% of them singletons. The receptor was derived from a human donor in a cohort sampled during active COVID-19. This chain links TRBV27 with TRBJ2-7, with 7 nucleotides matching TRBD1. The source material was peripheral blood. CDR3 amino acids: CASSLTGAYEQYF. CDR3 coding DNA: TGTGCCAGCAGTTTAACAGGGGCCTACGAGCAGTACTTC.